A selection of T cell receptor beta chains follows, all from one sample in a study of blood T cells in healthy people across ages. TCRdb reprocessed the 5' RACE reads with MiXCR, giving one entry per CDR3 protein. Among around 1,500,000 distinct CDR3 sequences, 28% were seen once, and the ten largest hold about 8%. Sequencing was carried out using blood. The receptors here all came from a woman between 25 and 40 years old in good health. Each CDR3 is given with its conserved first and last residue. Each record gives: V gene, D gene, clone size, J gene, CDR3 length, CDR3 protein, CDR3 DNA. The D gene is left open where the match is weak. Only some rows state a clone size, as once, few, many or a class for expanded clones.

TRBV6-1,TRBD1,few,TRBJ2-1,16,CASSEEVEGQGDEQFF,TGTGCCAGCAGTGAAGAAGTGGAAGGGCAGGGGGATGAGCAGTTCTTC
TRBV10-3,TRBD1,NA,TRBJ2-2,16,CAISEIDRGKNGELFF,TGTGCCATCAGTGAGATTGACAGGGGAAAAAACGGGGAGCTGTTTTTT
TRBV20-1,NA,NA,TRBJ2-7,13,CSARVGGYYEQYF,TGCAGTGCTAGAGTGGGGGGCTACTACGAGCAGTACTTC
TRBV2,TRBD2,few,TRBJ2-7,15,CASNPLSSGNNEQYF,TGTGCCAGTAATCCCCTCTCTAGCGGGAACAACGAGCAGTACTTC
TRBV7-2,NA,many,TRBJ2-7,12,CASSWALEEQYF,TGTGCCAGCAGCTGGGCGCTAGAGGAGCAGTACTTC
TRBV24-1,NA,few,TRBJ2-7,13,CATSSPGNYEQYF,TGTGCCACCAGTTCCCCGGGGAACTACGAGCAGTACTTC
TRBV18,TRBD1,NA,TRBJ2-7,18,CASSPQQGAHSPYNEQYF,TGTGCCAGCTCACCACAACAGGGGGCTCACTCTCCCTACAATGAGCAGTACTTC
TRBV5-1,TRBD2,NA,TRBJ2-1,16,CASSLFTSGKHNEQFF,TGCGCCAGCAGCTTGTTTACTAGCGGGAAGCACAATGAGCAGTTCTTC
TRBV10-3,NA,NA,TRBJ2-7,13,CAISEVPPYEQYF,TGTGCCATCAGTGAGGTCCCCCCGTACGAGCAGTACTTC
TRBV27,TRBD2,few,TRBJ2-7,14,CASSSGGAAHEQYF,TGTGCCAGCAGTAGCGGGGGGGCGGCCCACGAGCAGTACTTC
TRBV13,TRBD1,few,TRBJ2-3,15,CASNTRGPVWDTQYF,TGTGCCAGCAACACCAGGGGGCCCGTTTGGGATACGCAGTATTTT
TRBV7-2,TRBD2,many,TRBJ2-7,16,CASTESGLAGAGEQYF,TGTGCCAGCACCGAATCGGGACTAGCGGGAGCCGGCGAGCAGTACTTC
TRBV5-5,TRBD2,NA,TRBJ2-1,12,CASSSSLAEQFF,TGTGCCAGCAGCTCGTCACTAGCGGAGCAGTTCTTC
TRBV5-1,TRBD1,NA,TRBJ2-3,16,CASSLPSTRDRDTQYF,TGCGCCAGCAGCTTGCCGTCAACCCGGGACAGAGATACGCAGTATTTT
TRBV11-2,NA,NA,TRBJ2-1,14,CASSMVSGVNEQFF,TGTGCCAGCAGCATGGTGTCAGGGGTTAATGAGCAGTTCTTC
TRBV29-1,NA,NA,TRBJ1-1,13,CSVSVGGDTEAFF,TGCAGCGTTTCTGTAGGGGGTGACACTGAAGCTTTCTTT
TRBV7-2,NA,many,TRBJ2-7,16,CASSQEGGLRTYKQYF,TGTGCCAGCAGCCAGGAGGGCGGGCTGAGGACCTACAAGCAGTACTTC
TRBV20-1,TRBD1,NA,TRBJ1-1,16,CSARVHGQGGNTEAFF,TGCAGTGCTAGAGTCCACGGACAGGGGGGGAACACTGAAGCTTTCTTT
TRBV20-1,NA,NA,TRBJ1-2,15,CSARDIGGPFYGYTF,TGCAGTGCTAGAGATATTGGGGGCCCCTTTTATGGCTACACCTTC
TRBV6-1,TRBD2,many,TRBJ2-3,16,CASSEYSGGPTDTQYF,TGTGCCAGCAGTGAATATAGCGGGGGGCCCACAGATACGCAGTATTTT
TRBV14,TRBD2,NA,TRBJ2-1,17,CASSHPRTSGVSDEQFF,TGTGCCAGCAGCCACCCAAGGACTAGCGGGGTCTCCGATGAGCAGTTCTTC
TRBV20-1,NA,many,TRBJ2-6,12,CSARTGANVLTF,TGCAGTGCTAGAACTGGGGCCAACGTCCTGACTTTC
TRBV10-3,NA,once,TRBJ1-2,12,CAISESNDGYTF,TGTGCCATCAGTGAGTCCAATGATGGCTACACCTTC
TRBV29-1,NA,few,TRBJ2-5,13,CSVGKGLGETQYF,TGCAGCGTTGGGAAGGGTTTAGGAGAGACCCAGTACTTC
TRBV12-3/TRBV12-4,NA,many,TRBJ2-4,14,CASSYAASQNIQYF,TGTGCCAGCAGTTACGCCGCGTCCCAAAACATTCAGTACTTC
TRBV3-1,NA,many,TRBJ1-5,15,CASSQRGGGDQPQHF,TGTGCCAGCAGCCAGCGAGGAGGAGGTGATCAGCCCCAGCATTTT
TRBV4-1,NA,NA,TRBJ1-1,15,CASSPVGGGNSEAFF,TGCGCCAGCAGTCCAGTAGGCGGGGGGAACTCTGAAGCTTTCTTT
TRBV9,NA,many,TRBJ1-6,17,CASSVGDHPSPNSPLHF,TGTGCCAGCAGCGTAGGGGACCACCCCTCACCCAATTCACCCCTCCACTTT
TRBV5-1,TRBD2,few,TRBJ2-1,15,CASSRTSGSENEQFF,TGCGCCAGCAGCCGGACTAGCGGGAGTGAGAATGAGCAGTTCTTC
TRBV20-1,NA,few,TRBJ1-5,14,CSARELRGDQPQHF,TGCAGTGCTAGAGAGCTCAGGGGAGATCAGCCCCAGCATTTT
TRBV5-6,NA,many,TRBJ1-2,17,CASSLRSAPRRDYGYTF,TGTGCCAGCAGCTTGAGGTCGGCCCCCCGACGGGACTATGGCTACACCTTC
TRBV10-1,TRBD2,NA,TRBJ2-5,16,CASSESPLAGGETQYF,TGCGCCAGCAGTGAGTCGCCCCTAGCGGGAGGAGAGACCCAGTACTTC
TRBV5-1,TRBD2,NA,TRBJ2-5,15,CAISGPGGVFYEQYF,TGCGCCATCAGCGGACCGGGAGGTGTTTTCTATGAGCAGTACTTC
TRBV15,NA,many,TRBJ2-4,15,CATNIESKAKNIQYF,TGTGCCACCAACATTGAGAGTAAAGCCAAAAACATTCAGTACTTC
TRBV28,TRBD1,many,TRBJ2-5,16,CASSFWTGGDQETQYF,TGTGCCAGCAGTTTCTGGACAGGGGGTGACCAAGAGACCCAGTACTTC
TRBV7-2,NA,many,TRBJ2-4,14,CASSLGGGLREQYF,TGTGCCAGCAGCCTGGGGGGGGGCTTGAGAGAGCAGTACTTC
TRBV27,TRBD1,NA,TRBJ1-5,15,CASSLSTGDNQPQHF,TGTGCCAGCAGTTTATCGACAGGGGACAATCAGCCCCAGCATTTT
TRBV6-1,TRBD2,NA,TRBJ2-3,17,CASRIDGGLAGADTQYF,TGTGCCAGCAGAATCGACGGAGGACTAGCGGGGGCAGATACGCAGTATTTT
TRBV5-1,NA,few,TRBJ2-7,16,CASSLVRGLTTYEQYF,TGCGCCAGCAGCTTGGTACGGGGCCTTACCACCTACGAGCAGTACTTC
TRBV2,TRBD1,few,TRBJ1-2,13,CASSIGQGNGYTF,TGTGCCAGCAGTATCGGACAGGGGAATGGCTACACCTTC
TRBV20-1,TRBD1,NA,TRBJ2-4,16,CSARRGQGPRGHIQYF,TGCAGTGCTAGGCGGGGACAGGGGCCCCGAGGGCACATTCAGTACTTC
TRBV20-1,NA,few,TRBJ2-2,14,CSARERTFTGELFF,TGCAGTGCTAGGGAGCGGACATTCACCGGGGAGCTGTTTTTT
TRBV7-2,TRBD2,NA,TRBJ2-3,15,CASSYSGLAGGAQYF,TGTGCCAGCAGCTACTCGGGACTAGCGGGGGGGGCGCAGTATTTT
TRBV7-2,NA,few,TRBJ2-1,13,CASSSLGWVEQFF,TGTGCCAGCAGCTCCCTGGGGTGGGTCGAGCAGTTCTTC
TRBV20-1,NA,few,TRBJ1-1,15,CSAHVPGERGTEAFF,TGCAGTGCCCACGTGCCGGGAGAGAGAGGGACTGAAGCTTTCTTT
TRBV3-1,NA,NA,TRBJ2-1,12,CASRLGGDEQFF,TGTGCCAGCAGACTAGGAGGGGATGAGCAGTTCTTC
TRBV7-2,TRBD1,few,TRBJ2-1,14,CASSSQGVYNEQFF,TGTGCCAGCAGTTCACAGGGGGTTTACAATGAGCAGTTCTTC
TRBV20-1,NA,NA,TRBJ2-1,12,CSAGRSYNVQFF,TGCAGTGCGGGCCGCTCCTACAATGTGCAGTTCTTC